This T cell receptor beta chain emerged from a study of cytotoxic CD8 clonotypes in ibrutinib-treated CLL. As regards this clone: Its antigen is as yet unknown.

Overall study findings and caveats: Public clonotypes (which were uncommon) either contracted or remained stable on treatment. In comparison with age-matched healthy donors, baseline clonality was higher and tracked circulating CD8+ T-cell counts. Higher clonality was seen at ibrutinib response and a return toward baseline at progression.

Germline V CDR1 and CDR2: SGHTA, FQGNSA. The CDR3 has 12 amino acids. V was shortened by 4 bases and J by 7 bases, with 8 bases between the two germline ends. Only in-frame clones appear in the TCRdb table, and some are missing; sequencing was by immunoSEQ multiplex PCR. Of hundreds of thousands of clones detected, 60% to 75% appear once; the ten largest clones hold 15% to 19%. The sequencing here drew on PBMCs, taken after 24 months of ibrutinib treatment. This chain connects TRBV7-2 to TRBJ1-5; a possible D gene is TRBD1 (5 bases). The origin of this receptor is a human donor with chronic lymphocytic leukemia. In nucleotides, the CDR3 is TGTGCCAGCAGCTCCCGGGACCAGCCCCAGCATTTT. Its translation: CASSSRDQPQHF. The full variable domain, its missing parts supplied by reference TRBV7-2 and TRBJ1-5, is GAGVSQSPSNKVTEKGKDVELRCDPISGHTALYWYRQSLGQGLEFLIYFQGNSAPDKSGLPSDRFSAERTGGSVSTLTIQRTQQEDSAVYLCASSSRDQPQHFGDGTRLSIL.